The 13 T cell receptor beta chains reported below all come from one sample, sequenced in a study of blood T cell repertoires in COVID-19. The method was immunoSEQ multiplex PCR; TCRdb's version includes in-frame clones alone and lacks a portion of them. The data hold around 140,000 clones, with over 70% observed a single time. Sequenced input: peripheral blood. Receptors originate from a middle-aged man who had recovered from COVID-19.

The chain combines TRBV9 with TRBJ1-4; D gene unclear. CDR1 is SGDLS and CDR2 is YYNGEE in the germline V gene. V lost 0 bases, J lost 0 bases, and 6 bases lay in between. The CDR3 extends over 15 amino acids. This CDR3 reads CASSVATATNEKLFF. CDR3 bases: TGTGCCAGCAGCGTAGCCACAGCAACTAATGAAAAACTGTTTTTT.

The rearrangement joins TRBV12-3 or TRBV12-4 to TRBJ1-2; 8 bases fit TRBD1. CDR3 length: 13 amino acids. After removal of 3 bases from V and 7 bases from J, the junction contained 4 bases not matched to a gene. CDR3 nucleotides: TGTGCCAGCAGTTTTCGACAGGGGTTTGGCTACACCTTC. Its protein product is CASSFRQGFGYTF.

The chain recombines TRBV29-1 with TRBJ2-3; perhaps TRBD1 as D (6 bases). Trimming cost V 7 bases and J 6 bases, with 8 bases left between them. Germline V lookup: CDR1 SQVTM, CDR2 ANQGSEA. The CDR3 covers 10 residues. This CDR3 is CSATGDTQYF. The CDR3 DNA sequence: TGCAGCGCGACAGGTGATACGCAGTATTTT.

This clone was detected only once. This chain uses TRBV27 with TRBJ1-2, with D possibly TRBD1 on 6 matching bases. Germline CDR1 is MNHEY and CDR2 is SMNVEV (reference sequence). Trimming pared 3 bases from V and 8 bases from J, leaving 13 bases between. CDR3 size: 13 residues. DNA of the CDR3: TGTGCCAGCAGTTTGAACAGGGCGGGCGGCTACACCTTC. Translation gives CASSLNRAGGYTF.

J is TRBJ2-7 and V is TRBV6-5, with D perhaps TRBD2 (5 bases). The CDR3 has 13 amino acids. The V end was cut by 4 bases, the J end by 4 bases, with 11 bases between. Germline values: CDR1 MNHEY, CDR2 SVGAGI. The CDR3 nucleotides are TGTGCCAGCAGTTCCACCCGGGGTTACGAGCAGTACTTC. Encoded protein: CASSSTRGYEQYF.

In regard to this clone: An end of the junction does not agree with germline; a read error may underlie this. The chain carries TRBV7-8 and TRBJ1-1, with D uncertain. This CDR3 spans 14 amino acids. Germline V gene data show CDR1 as SGHVS and CDR2 as FQNEAQ. CDR3 residues: CASTLGNMNTEAFF. CDR3 in DNA: TGTGCCAGCACCTTAGGAAACATGAACACTGAAGCTTTCTTT.

CDR3 in amino acids: CASSMAGSGYTF. CDR3 DNA sequence: TGTGCCAGCAGCATGGCAGGGTCTGGCTACACCTTC. The chain uses TRBV9 and TRBJ1-2; TRBD1 is a possible D gene (5 bases). Germline values: CDR1 SGDLS, CDR2 YYNGEE. The CDR3 consists of 12 residues. Trimming took 4 bases from V and 7 from J, leaving 11 bases between them.

This clone has a single count. The gene calls are TRBV19 and TRBJ2-5, with 8 positions matching TRBD1. Trimming cost V 5 bases and J 5 bases; bases outside gene matches: 7. CDR1 is LNHDA, CDR2 SQIVND, per germline (reference sequence). This CDR3 comprises 14 residues. The CDR3 reads CASSVTGVGETQYF. Here the CDR3 DNA reads TGTGCCAGTAGTGTGACAGGGGTTGGGGAGACCCAGTACTTC.

V gene TRBV4-1 combines with J gene TRBJ2-3; 10 nucleotides match TRBD2. V was clipped by 0 bases and J by 3 bases; unmatched bases: 15. Germline loops: CDR1 MGHRA, CDR2 YSYEKL. The CDR3 extends over 20 amino acids. The CDR3 here is CASSQEGSTSGFLGTDTQYF. As DNA, the CDR3 is TGCGCCAGCAGCCAAGAAGGGTCGACTAGCGGGTTCCTTGGGACAGATACGCAGTATTTT.

The V and J genes are TRBV4-3 and TRBJ1-1; D uncertain. Looked up from germline, CDR1 is LGHNA and CDR2 is YSLEER. V shed 2 bases and J shed 0 bases, with 13 bases lying between them. There are 16 residues in the CDR3. The CDR3 loop is CASSQLDISMNTEAFF. The CDR3 DNA reads as TGCGCCAGCAGCCAACTTGACATCTCCATGAACACTGAAGCTTTCTTT.

The chain is built from TRBV11-3 and TRBJ1-1; tentatively, D is TRBD1 (5 bases). In germline, CDR1 is SGHNT, CDR2 YENEEA. V lost 5 bases and J 3 bases, leaving 10 bases between the germline ends. CDR3 length: 13 residues. The CDR3 region has the DNA TGTGCCAGCAGCCAGGCGGGGGACACTGAAGCTTTCTTT. Translation: CASSQAGDTEAFF.

The chain links TRBV5-1 to TRBJ1-1, with D unclear. The CDR3 extends over 15 amino acids. Germline CDR1 reads SGHRS; CDR2 reads YFSETQ. V was clipped by 3 bases and J by 5 bases, with 17 bases between them. CDR3 protein: CASSSGGITETEAFF. CDR3 nucleotides: TGCGCCAGCAGCTCTGGAGGGATAACCGAAACTGAAGCTTTCTTT.

The J gene is TRBJ1-2, the V gene TRBV7-9, with 10 nucleotides matching TRBD1. Per the germline V gene, CDR1 is SEHNR and CDR2 is FQNEAQ (reference sequence). The CDR3 runs to 15 residues. The trim removed 5 bases at V and 3 bases at J, leaving 6 bases unmatched. The DNA of the CDR3 is TGTGCCAGCAGCCCAGTCGGGACAGGGGACTATGGCTACACCTTC. This codes for CASSPVGTGDYGYTF.